The next 21 T cell receptor beta chains were all read from a single sample in a study of blood T cells in healthy people across ages. The use of a sample-barcoded 5' primer and a J-beta primer mix characterized a second PCR of about 7 to 12 cycles. Using its own MiXCR run on the 5' RACE reads, TCRdb lists one record per CDR3 protein. The sample has about 1.4 million distinct CDR3 sequences, almost 60% seen once; the top ten hold 6.5% to 8.5%. Specimen: blood. The source of these receptors is a man between 18 and 35 years old in good health.

This clonotype was recorded only once. This chain's CDR3 is CASSPMFTTGQTEAFF. CDR3 bases: TGCGCCAGCAGCCCCATGTTCACCACAGGGCAAACTGAAGCTTTCTTT. The gene calls are TRBV5-1 and TRBJ1-1; a possible D gene is TRBD1 (6 bases). Trimming removed 4 bases from V and 5 bases from J, with 21 bases in between. CDR3 size: 16 residues. CDR1 SGHRS and CDR2 YFSETQ come from the germline V gene.

Note on this clonotype: Germline is not matched at one junction end, which may reflect a read error. The V gene is TRBV3-1, the J gene TRBJ2-7; D could derive from TRBD1 or TRBD2 (5 bases each). CDR1 is LGHDT and CDR2 is YNNKEL in the germline V gene (reference sequence). This CDR3 spans 14 amino acids. The DNA of the CDR3 is TGTGCCAGCAACCAACGGGACCACTCCTACGAGCAGTACTTC. This translates into CASNQRDHSYEQYF.

This clonotype was seen a handful of times. The chain links TRBV20-1 to TRBJ1-2; tentative D call: TRBD1 (5 bases). This CDR3 is built from 13 residues. Germline V gene lookup returns CDR1 DFQATT and CDR2 SNEGSKA (reference sequence). Trimming removed 4 bases at V and 2 bases at J, with 11 bases between. The CDR3 region is CSATGTANYGYTF. The DNA of the CDR3 is TGCAGTGCTACTGGGACGGCGAACTATGGCTACACCTTC.

CDR3 in DNA: TGCAGCGTTGTTACGGACCCTTCCCGCGAGCAGTACTTC. It specifies CSVVTDPSREQYF. This rearrangement joins TRBV29-1 to TRBJ2-7; D call uncertain. The CDR3 extends over 13 amino acids. Trimming removed 4 bases at V and 6 bases at J, with 16 bases between. Germline CDR1 is SQVTM and CDR2 is ANQGSEA.

The J gene is TRBJ1-1, the V gene TRBV5-1, with D maybe TRBD1 (5 bases). V lost 3 bases to trimming and J lost 1 base, with 13 bases between them. Germline assignment: CDR1 SGHRS and CDR2 YFSETQ. The CDR3 has 15 residues. CDR3 in amino acids: CASSWTAGQNTEAFF. For the CDR3, the DNA is TGCGCCAGCAGCTGGACCGCCGGACAGAACACTGAAGCTTTCTTT.

The chain carries TRBV29-1 and TRBJ2-1; D might be TRBD1 (5 bases). Germline CDR1 is SQVTM and CDR2 is ANQGSEA. CDR3 size: 16 residues. The germline V and J ends were trimmed by 0 bases and 7 bases, with 19 bases remaining between them. The CDR3 region has the DNA TGCAGCGTTGAAGATACTGGGCTAGGGGCGGAAAATGAGCAGTTCTTC. Translation gives CSVEDTGLGAENEQFF.

This clonotype was recorded a few times. The chain recombines TRBV29-1 with TRBJ2-3; 10 nucleotides match TRBD2. V trimming: 4 bases; J trimming: 3 bases; junction bases outside the gene matches: 4. This CDR3 comprises 14 residues. CDR1 is SQVTM and CDR2 is ANQGSEA in the germline V gene. The chain's CDR3 is CSVGTSGVTDTQYF. The CDR3 DNA is TGCAGCGTTGGCACTAGCGGGGTTACAGATACGCAGTATTTT.

Points on this clonotype: At one end the junction does not follow the germline gene, possibly because of a read error. In nucleotides, the CDR3 is TGTGCCAGCAGCCCTTGGGAAGCGGACCTCTCCTACGAGCAGTACTTT. Translated, it gives CASSPWEADLSYEQYF. The genes are TRBV14 and TRBJ2-7; maybe TRBD2 (5 bases). This CDR3 spans 16 amino acids. Germline loops: CDR1 SGHDN, CDR2 FVKESK.

This clonotype was counted once. V and J are TRBV29-1 and TRBJ2-7; 7 bases are shared with TRBD1. The DNA matches TRBJ2-5 better at its end, which makes the J call doubtful. Germline V gives CDR1 SQVTM, CDR2 ANQGSEA. CDR3 length equals 15 residues. Here the CDR3 reads CSASPGQWLLETQYF. The CDR3 nucleotides read TGCAGCGCATCGCCGGGACAGTGGTTGTTGGAGACCCAGTACTTC.

The chain is built from TRBV7-2 and TRBJ2-7; D tentatively reads TRBD1 or TRBD2 (6 bases each). Germline lookup yields CDR1 SGHTA and CDR2 FQGNSA. The V end lost 5 bases, the J end lost 3 bases, and 20 bases lay between the germline ends. CDR3 length equals 16 residues. DNA of the CDR3: TGTGCCAGCAGCGAAGATGGACGGGGGCCTCACTACGAGCAGTACTTC. Residues: CASSEDGRGPHYEQYF.

The CDR3 spells CSARDREDRNYGYTF. Written as DNA, the CDR3 is TGCAGTGCTAGAGATAGGGAGGACAGGAACTATGGCTACACCTTC. V usage is TRBV20-1 and J usage is TRBJ1-2; 7 bases are a match to TRBD1. This CDR3 comprises 15 residues. V lost 0 bases to trimming and J lost 2 bases; unmatched junction nucleotides: 6. Germline V lookup: CDR1 DFQATT, CDR2 SNEGSKA (reference sequence).

The CDR3 here is CASSSQTLPETQYF. The CDR3 nucleotides read TGTGCCAGCAGTTCACAAACCCTCCCCGAGACCCAGTACTTC. V gene TRBV27 combines with J gene TRBJ2-4; D not resolved. The end of the DNA aligns better with TRBJ2-5, so the J call may be wrong. Germline-derived CDR1 and CDR2 are MNHEY and SMNVEV (reference sequence). This CDR3 is 14 amino acids long.

This sequence joins TRBV29-1 and TRBJ1-2; D call uncertain. This CDR3 spans 12 amino acids. Trimming stripped 7 bases from V and 5 bases from J, with 14 bases between. The germline gives CDR1 SQVTM, CDR2 ANQGSEA. The CDR3 spells CSALTGQYGYTF. CDR3 DNA sequence: TGCAGCGCTTTGACGGGCCAATATGGCTACACCTTC.

The chain recombines TRBV12-5 with TRBJ1-2; TRBD1 agrees at 8 bases. The CDR3 loop spans 14 amino acids. CDR1 LGHNT and CDR2 FRNRAP come from the germline V gene. The V gene end was trimmed by 5 bases and the J gene end by 4 bases; junction bases not matched to a gene: 6. The CDR3 region has the DNA TGTGCTAGTGGTCATCAGACAGGGGTCTATGGCTACACCTTC. Its protein product is CASGHQTGVYGYTF.

The chain couples TRBV7-9 to TRBJ2-6, with D unclear. Deletions cut 9 bases from V and 2 bases from J, with 8 bases between. The CDR3 extends over 13 amino acids. Germline assignment: CDR1 SEHNR and CDR2 FQNEAQ (reference sequence). The CDR3 DNA is TGTGCCAGTAGAAGGACTGGGGCCAACGTCCTGACTTTC. Translating gives CASRRTGANVLTF.

This clonotype was detected a few times. This rearrangement joins TRBV2 to TRBJ2-5; 7 nucleotides align to TRBD1. Germline loops: CDR1 SNHLY, CDR2 FYNNEI. This CDR3 comprises 13 residues. J was trimmed by 2 bases and V by 8 bases; bases with no gene match: 5. The CDR3 loop is CASEGQDQETQYF. The CDR3 bases are TGTGCCAGCGAAGGACAGGATCAAGAGACCCAGTACTTC.

The CDR3 DNA is TGTGCCAGCAGTGATTGGGGGTTGAACACTGAAGCTTTCTTT. Its protein product is CASSDWGLNTEAFF. The chain links TRBV6-1 to TRBJ1-1, with D perhaps matching TRBD1 (5 bases). The V gene's germline CDR1 is MNHNS and CDR2 SASEGT. The CDR3 has 14 residues. Trimming shortened V by 3 bases and J by 0 bases, and 8 bases separated the two germline ends.

V is TRBV12-3 or TRBV12-4 and J is TRBJ1-2; a weak D match, TRBD1 (6 bases). Trimming removed 5 bases at V and 6 bases at J, with 10 bases between. The CDR3 totals 12 residues. The CDR3 DNA reads as TGTGCCAGCAGTCATCAGGGGAATGGCTACACCTTC. This translates into CASSHQGNGYTF.

In this sample, this clonotype turned up a few times. The DNA of the CDR3 is TGTGCCAGCAGTTTGAAGGCTATTGCGCACCCCAACTATGGCTACACCTTC. Encoded protein: CASSLKAIAHPNYGYTF. This chain joins TRBV27 and TRBJ1-2, with unresolved D. CDR3 size: 17 residues. V was shortened by 3 bases and J by 2 bases, with 19 bases between the two germline ends. The V gene's germline CDR1 is MNHEY and CDR2 SMNVEV (reference sequence).

The CDR3 nucleotides are TGTGCCAGCAGTCGGGGGGCGAGCTCCTATAATTCACCCCTCCACTTT. This encodes CASSRGASSYNSPLHF. V gene TRBV27 combines with J gene TRBJ1-6; a weak D match, TRBD1 (6 bases). Germline CDR1 and CDR2: MNHEY and SMNVEV (reference sequence). The germline V and J ends were trimmed by 5 bases and 0 bases, with 11 bases remaining between them. The CDR3 runs 16 residues.

This clonotype was detected a few times. The J gene is TRBJ2-1, the V gene TRBV10-3; 9 nucleotides align to TRBD2. This CDR3 contains 18 residues. V lost 4 bases to trimming and J lost 0 bases; unmatched junction nucleotides: 10. Per the germline V gene, CDR1 is ENHRY and CDR2 is SYGVKD. The CDR3, as DNA: TGTGCCATCAGTGGGGGTAGCGGGAGTACCCCCTCCTACAATGAGCAGTTCTTC. It is translated as CAISGGSGSTPSYNEQFF.